The 20 T cell receptor beta chains given below trace back to one sample, sequenced in a study of cytomegalovirus exposure and HLA in healthy donors. The PCR was carried out with 60 Vbeta primers and 13 Jbeta primers. Some clones are missing from TCRdb's copy, which holds only in-frame ones; the method was immunoSEQ multiplex PCR. The sample lists about 130,000 clones, 55% to 75% seen once, with 2.9% in the top ten. The sequenced sample was PBMCs. These receptors originate from a human donor in good health.

This rearrangement joins TRBV10-3 to TRBJ2-5; 11 nucleotides match TRBD1. The J segment lost 1 base and the V segment lost 2 bases, leaving 3 bases of the junction unmatched. CDR1 and CDR2 from the germline V gene are ENHRY and SYGVKD. The CDR3 is made up of 16 amino acids. The CDR3 is CAISENGQGAQETQYF. The DNA of the CDR3 is TGTGCCATCAGTGAGAATGGACAGGGGGCCCAAGAGACCCAGTACTTC.

This chain uses TRBV4-2 with TRBJ2-7; perhaps TRBD2 as D (5 bases). The CDR3 has 15 residues. The V end was cut by 1 base, the J end by 3 bases, with 13 bases between. Germline loops: CDR1 LGHNA, CDR2 YNFKEQ. DNA for the CDR3: TGTGCCAGCAGCCAAGCCATGGACTTCGACTACGAGCAGTACTTC. Protein: CASSQAMDFDYEQYF.

The CDR3 sequence is CASSWTGLGYTF. CDR3 nucleotide sequence: TGTGCCAGCAGTTGGACAGGGTTAGGCTACACCTTC. The rearrangement uses TRBV28 and TRBJ1-2, with 8 bases aligning to TRBD1. The germline gives CDR1 MDHEN, CDR2 SYDVKM. The V and J ends lost 4 bases and 8 bases, in that order; junction bases with no gene match: 3. The CDR3 spans 12 residues.

The chain couples TRBV28 to TRBJ1-1; maybe TRBD1 (5 bases). The CDR3 consists of 13 residues. Germline V gives CDR1 MDHEN, CDR2 SYDVKM. V lost 2 bases to trimming and J lost 7 bases, with 11 bases between them. This CDR3 is CASSLGIQVEAFF. The DNA for the CDR3 is TGTGCCAGCAGTTTAGGGATACAGGTTGAAGCTTTCTTT.

This clone was observed a handful of times. The CDR3 nucleotides read TGCGCCAGCAGCCCTGCGGAGGGGGGGGGAAACACTGAAGCTTTCTTT. This codes for CASSPAEGGGNTEAFF. This chain connects TRBV4-3 to TRBJ1-1, with D possibly being TRBD1 (6 bases). From germline, CDR1 is LGHNA and CDR2 YSLEER. The CDR3 is made up of 16 amino acids. V was clipped by 4 bases and J by 2 bases, with 17 bases between them.

The CDR3 DNA reads TGTGCCAGCAGCTTAGTAGGGGGACAGGGGAGTTTCTACGAGCAGTACTTC. Its translation: CASSLVGGQGSFYEQYF. This chain connects TRBV7-2 to TRBJ2-7; 10 positions agree with TRBD1. Trimming took 1 base from V and 3 from J; bases not matched to a gene: 9. In germline, CDR1 is SGHTA, CDR2 FQGNSA. The CDR3 totals 17 residues.

The chain combines TRBV9 with TRBJ2-1; D unclear. V gave up 4 bases and J gave up 6 bases, with 14 bases separating them. Germline-derived CDR1 and CDR2 are SGDLS and YYNGEE. The CDR3 loop spans 14 amino acids. The CDR3 DNA is TGTGCCAGCAGCTTCTCCCCCCCCCTCAATGAGCAGTTCTTC. Residues: CASSFSPPLNEQFF.

This chain joins TRBV28 and TRBJ1-3; D is uncertain. Between the trimmed V and J ends, which lost 3 bases and 0 bases, there was a span of 21 bases. Germline V lookup: CDR1 MDHEN, CDR2 SYDVKM. This CDR3 has 19 amino acids. The CDR3 loop reads CASSFNAGRVGSSGNTIYF. CDR3 coding DNA: TGTGCCAGCAGTTTTAATGCCGGGAGGGTAGGCTCCTCTGGAAACACCATATATTTT.

In this sample, this clone turned up a few times. The rearrangement uses TRBV15 and TRBJ2-1; the match to TRBD1 covers 10 bases. V was pared by 0 bases and J by 9 bases, with 11 bases of the junction left unmatched. Germline V CDR1 and CDR2: LNHNV, YYDKDF (reference sequence). The CDR3 spans 17 residues. CDR3 in amino acids: CATSRDSRDRGRGEQFF. In DNA form, the CDR3 reads TGTGCCACCAGCAGAGATTCGAGGGACAGGGGCCGTGGTGAGCAGTTCTTC. Variable domain in full (rest from reference TRBV15 and TRBJ2-1): DAMVIQNPRYQVTQFGKPVTLSCSQTLNHNVMYWYQQKSSQAPKLLFHYYDKDFNNEADTPDNFQSRRPNTSFCFLDIRSPGLGDTAMYLCATSRDSRDRGRGEQFFGPGTRLTVL.

This sequence joins TRBV30 and TRBJ2-1; the D gene is possibly TRBD2 (7 bases). The CDR3 covers 14 residues. Looked up from germline, CDR1 is GTSNPN and CDR2 is SVGIG (reference sequence). V lost 0 bases and J lost 7, with 13 bases in between. Written as DNA, the CDR3 is TGTGCCTGGAGTGTTGGTGGGGGGGCAAATGAGCAGTTCTTC. Protein product: CAWSVGGGANEQFF.

This clone was observed at least ten times. The chain recombines TRBV6-6 with TRBJ1-4; D remains unclear. The ends were cut back, 4 bases at V and 4 bases at J, with 10 bases in the middle. CDR1 and CDR2 from the germline V gene are MNHNY and SVGAGI (reference sequence). The CDR3 is 14 residues long. The CDR3 protein is CASSSGNFNEKLFF. The CDR3 bases are TGTGCCAGCAGTTCCGGGAATTTTAATGAAAAACTGTTTTTT.

The genes are TRBV19 and TRBJ2-5, with 7 bases fitting TRBD2. The J call may not be correct, given that the DNA end is closer to TRBJ2-7. Germline V gives CDR1 LNHDA, CDR2 SQIVND (reference sequence). CDR3 size: 14 residues. The CDR3 DNA reads as TGTGCCAGTACGGCAGGGACTAACTCCTACGAGCAGTACTTC. Residues: CASTAGTNSYEQYF.

The CDR3 protein is CASSLLQGYEQYF. The CDR3 region has the DNA TGTGCCAGCAGCTTACTACAGGGATACGAGCAGTACTTC. This chain links TRBV7-2 with TRBJ2-7; a possible D gene is TRBD1 (6 bases). Germline CDR1 reads SGHTA; CDR2 reads FQGNSA. V lost 2 bases and J lost 4, with 9 bases in between. This CDR3 region has 13 residues.

CDR3 loop: CASSSSLTGNTEAFF. CDR3 nucleotides: TGTGCCAGCAGCTCCTCGCTTACAGGTAACACTGAAGCTTTCTTT. The genes are TRBV9 and TRBJ1-1, with a weak D call TRBD1 (5 bases). CDR3 length equals 15 residues. CDR1 is SGDLS and CDR2 is YYNGEE in the germline V gene. Deletions cut 4 bases from V and 2 bases from J, with 15 bases between.

V is TRBV6-5 and J is TRBJ1-2, with 9 bases fitting TRBD1. Germline V gene data show CDR1 as MNHEY and CDR2 as SVGAGI. V shed 5 bases and J 3 bases; nucleotides not matched to a gene: 4. The CDR3 extends over 14 amino acids. In DNA, the CDR3 is TGTGCCAGCAGTGAACAGGGGGCTTACTATGGCTACACCTTC. It is translated as CASSEQGAYYGYTF.

The V and J genes are TRBV10-1 and TRBJ2-5; 7 positions agree with TRBD2. The end of the DNA aligns better with TRBJ2-7, so the J call may be wrong. The CDR3 consists of 16 residues. CDR1 WNHNN and CDR2 SYGVQD come from the germline V gene (reference sequence). CDR3 DNA sequence: TGCGCCAGCAGTGAGTCAGGTAAACTAGCGAGGTACGAGCAGTACTTC. This sequence encodes CASSESGKLARYEQYF.

This clone was recorded a few times. This chain uses TRBV5-1 with TRBJ2-1; 10 bases agree with TRBD1. CDR1 SGHRS and CDR2 YFSETQ come from the germline V gene. This CDR3 spans 18 amino acids. The V gene end was trimmed by 0 bases and the J gene end by 3 bases; junction bases not matched to a gene: 9. The CDR3 here is CASSLGSPGTGDYNEQFF. CDR3 DNA sequence: TGCGCCAGCAGCTTGGGGAGTCCCGGGACAGGGGACTACAATGAGCAGTTCTTC.

The CDR3 spells CASSSRRGRREQYF. The CDR3 DNA sequence: TGTGCCAGCAGTTCACGCAGGGGGCGAAGGGAGCAGTACTTC. The chain recombines TRBV6-1 with TRBJ2-7, with 8 nucleotides matching TRBD1. The CDR3 runs to 14 residues. J gave up 7 bases and V 5 bases, and 10 bases lay outside the gene matches. Germline assignment: CDR1 MNHNS and CDR2 SASEGT.

V gene TRBV6-6 combines with J gene TRBJ2-7; 9 bases are shared with TRBD2. V lost 8 bases, J lost 5 bases, and 7 bases stayed unmatched. The CDR3 totals 13 residues. Germline assignment: CDR1 MNHNY and CDR2 SVGAGI (reference sequence). The CDR3 reads CASRRGGIDEQYF. The CDR3 bases are TGTGCCAGCCGGCGGGGGGGGATTGACGAGCAGTACTTC.

The chain uses TRBV27 and TRBJ1-6; the match to TRBD1 covers 12 bases. Per the germline V gene, CDR1 is MNHEY and CDR2 is SMNVEV (reference sequence). The junction had 4 bases not matched to a gene; V was cut back by 5 bases and J by 5 bases. This CDR3 region has 16 residues. The CDR3 DNA is TGTGCCAGCAGTAGGGGACAGGGGGCTAATAATTCACCCCTCCACTTT. Its protein product is CASSRGQGANNSPLHF.